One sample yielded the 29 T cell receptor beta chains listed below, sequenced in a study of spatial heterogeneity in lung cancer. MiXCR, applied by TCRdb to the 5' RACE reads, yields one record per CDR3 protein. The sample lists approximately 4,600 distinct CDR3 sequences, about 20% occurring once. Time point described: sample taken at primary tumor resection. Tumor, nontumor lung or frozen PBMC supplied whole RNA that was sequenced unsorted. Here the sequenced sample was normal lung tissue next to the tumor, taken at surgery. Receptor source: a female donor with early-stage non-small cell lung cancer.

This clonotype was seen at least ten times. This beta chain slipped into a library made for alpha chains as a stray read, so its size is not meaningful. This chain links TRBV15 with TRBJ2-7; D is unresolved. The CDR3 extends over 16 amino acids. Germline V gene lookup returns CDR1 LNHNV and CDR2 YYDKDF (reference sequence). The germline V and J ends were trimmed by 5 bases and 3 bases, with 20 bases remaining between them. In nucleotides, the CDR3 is TGTGCCACCAGCTTTACAGTTACCGAAGGGTACTACGAGCAGTACTTC. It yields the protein CATSFTVTEGYYEQYF.

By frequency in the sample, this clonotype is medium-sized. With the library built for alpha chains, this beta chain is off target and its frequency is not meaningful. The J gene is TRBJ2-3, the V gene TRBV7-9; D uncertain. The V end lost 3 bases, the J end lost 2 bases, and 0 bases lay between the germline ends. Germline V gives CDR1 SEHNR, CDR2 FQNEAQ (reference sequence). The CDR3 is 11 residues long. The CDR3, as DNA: TGTGCCAGCAGCTTCACAGATACGCAGTATTTT. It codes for CASSFTDTQYF.

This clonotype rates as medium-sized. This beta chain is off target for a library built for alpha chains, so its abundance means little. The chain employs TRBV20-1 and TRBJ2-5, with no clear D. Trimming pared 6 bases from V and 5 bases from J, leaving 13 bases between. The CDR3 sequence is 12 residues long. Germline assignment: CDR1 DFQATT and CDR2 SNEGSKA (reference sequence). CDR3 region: CSAGLLSETQYF. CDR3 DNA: TGCAGTGCAGGTCTTTTATCGGAGACCCAGTACTTC.

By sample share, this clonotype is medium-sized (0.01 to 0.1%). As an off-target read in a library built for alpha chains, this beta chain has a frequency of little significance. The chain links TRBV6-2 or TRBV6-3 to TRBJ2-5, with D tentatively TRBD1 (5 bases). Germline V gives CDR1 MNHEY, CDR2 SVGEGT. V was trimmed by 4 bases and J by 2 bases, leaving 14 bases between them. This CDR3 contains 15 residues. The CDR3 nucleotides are TGTGCCAGCAGTTTACAAGGGGCGCCTCAAGAGACCCAGTACTTC. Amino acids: CASSLQGAPQETQYF.

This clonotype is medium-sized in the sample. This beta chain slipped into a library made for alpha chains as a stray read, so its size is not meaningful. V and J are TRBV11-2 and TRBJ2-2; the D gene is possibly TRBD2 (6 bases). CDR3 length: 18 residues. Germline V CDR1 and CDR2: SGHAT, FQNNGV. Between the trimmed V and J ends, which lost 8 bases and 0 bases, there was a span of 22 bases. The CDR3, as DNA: TGTGCCAGCTTTGCCATAAAGCGGGCGAGTTCGAACACCGGGGAGCTGTTTTTT. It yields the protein CASFAIKRASSNTGELFF. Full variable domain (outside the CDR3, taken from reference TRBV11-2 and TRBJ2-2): EAGVAQSPRYKIIEKRQSVAFWCNPISGHATLYWYQQILGQGPKLLIQFQNNGVVDDSQLPKDRFSAERLKGVDSTLKIQPAKLEDSAVYLCASFAIKRASSNTGELFFGEGSRLTVL.

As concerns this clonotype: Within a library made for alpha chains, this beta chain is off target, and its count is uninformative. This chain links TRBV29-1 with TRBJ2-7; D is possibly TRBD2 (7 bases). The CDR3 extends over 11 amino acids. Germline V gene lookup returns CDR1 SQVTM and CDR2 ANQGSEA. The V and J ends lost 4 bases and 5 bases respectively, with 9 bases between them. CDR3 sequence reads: CSVVRGHEQYF. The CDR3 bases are TGCAGCGTTGTGCGGGGGCACGAGCAGTACTTC.

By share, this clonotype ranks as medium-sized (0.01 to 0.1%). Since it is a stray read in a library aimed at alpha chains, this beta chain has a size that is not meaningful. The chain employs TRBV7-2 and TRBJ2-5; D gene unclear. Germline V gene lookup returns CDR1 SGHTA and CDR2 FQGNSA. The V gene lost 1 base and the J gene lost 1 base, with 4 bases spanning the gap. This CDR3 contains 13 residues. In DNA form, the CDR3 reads TGTGCCAGCAGCTTAGGGGTCCAAGAGACCCAGTACTTC. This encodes CASSLGVQETQYF.

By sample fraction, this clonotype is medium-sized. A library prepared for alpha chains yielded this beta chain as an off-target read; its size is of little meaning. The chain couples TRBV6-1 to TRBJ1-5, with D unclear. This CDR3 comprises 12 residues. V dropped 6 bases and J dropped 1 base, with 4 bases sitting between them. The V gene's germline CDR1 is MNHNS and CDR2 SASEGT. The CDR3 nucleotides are TGTGCCAGCAGGGACAGCAATCAGCCCCAGCATTTT. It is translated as CASRDSNQPQHF.

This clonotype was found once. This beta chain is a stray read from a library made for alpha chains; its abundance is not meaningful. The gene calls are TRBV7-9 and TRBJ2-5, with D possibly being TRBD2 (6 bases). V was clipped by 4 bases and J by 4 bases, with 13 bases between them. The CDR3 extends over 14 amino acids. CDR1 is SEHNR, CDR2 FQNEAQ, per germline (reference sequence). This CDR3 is CASSSWGETETQYF. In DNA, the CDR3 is TGTGCCAGCAGCTCCTGGGGGGAGACAGAGACCCAGTACTTC.

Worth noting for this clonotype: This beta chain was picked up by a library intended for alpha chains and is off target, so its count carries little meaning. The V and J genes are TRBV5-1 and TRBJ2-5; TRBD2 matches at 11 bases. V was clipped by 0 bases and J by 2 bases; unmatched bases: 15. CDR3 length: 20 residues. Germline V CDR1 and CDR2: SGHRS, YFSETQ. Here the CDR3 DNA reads TGCGCCAGCAGCTTGGCCTCGTGGGCTAGCGGGGGGCCTGGACAAGAGACCCAGTACTTC. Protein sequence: CASSLASWASGGPGQETQYF.

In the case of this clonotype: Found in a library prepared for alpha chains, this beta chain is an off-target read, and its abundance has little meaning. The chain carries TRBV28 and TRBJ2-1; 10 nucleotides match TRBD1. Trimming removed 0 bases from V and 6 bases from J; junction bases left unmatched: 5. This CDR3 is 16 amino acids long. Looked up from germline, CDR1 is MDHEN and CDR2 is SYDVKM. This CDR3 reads CASSLWGTGVSNEQFF. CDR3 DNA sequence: TGTGCCAGCAGTTTATGGGGGACAGGGGTCTCCAATGAGCAGTTCTTC.

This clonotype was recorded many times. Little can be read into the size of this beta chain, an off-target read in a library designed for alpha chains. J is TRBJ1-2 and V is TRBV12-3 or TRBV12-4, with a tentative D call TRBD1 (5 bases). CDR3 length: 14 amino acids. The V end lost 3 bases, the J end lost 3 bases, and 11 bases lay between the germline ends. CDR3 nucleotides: TGTGCCAGCAGTTTCAGGGCAGCTTACTATGGCTACACCTTC. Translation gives CASSFRAAYYGYTF.

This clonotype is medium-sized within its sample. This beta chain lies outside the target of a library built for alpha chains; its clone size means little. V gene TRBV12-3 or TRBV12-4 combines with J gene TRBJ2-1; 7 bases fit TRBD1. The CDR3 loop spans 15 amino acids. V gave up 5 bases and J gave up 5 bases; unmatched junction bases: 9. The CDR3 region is CASSRTGAQHNEQFF. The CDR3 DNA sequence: TGTGCCAGCAGTCGTACAGGGGCCCAGCACAATGAGCAGTTCTTC.

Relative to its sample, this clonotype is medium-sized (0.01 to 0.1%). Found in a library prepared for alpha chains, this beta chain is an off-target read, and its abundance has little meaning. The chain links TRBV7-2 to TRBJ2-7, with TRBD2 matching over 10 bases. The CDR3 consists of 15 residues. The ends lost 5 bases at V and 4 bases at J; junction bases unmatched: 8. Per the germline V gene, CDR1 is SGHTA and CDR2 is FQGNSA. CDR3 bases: TGTGCCAGCAGCACCCGAGCGGGGGGGCCATACGAGCAGTACTTC. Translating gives CASSTRAGGPYEQYF.

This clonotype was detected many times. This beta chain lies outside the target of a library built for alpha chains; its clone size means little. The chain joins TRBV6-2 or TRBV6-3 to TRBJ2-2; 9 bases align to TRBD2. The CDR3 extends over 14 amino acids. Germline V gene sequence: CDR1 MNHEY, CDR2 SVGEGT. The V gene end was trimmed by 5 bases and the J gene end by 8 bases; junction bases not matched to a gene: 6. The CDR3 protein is CASSTGLAGGELFF. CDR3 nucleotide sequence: TGTGCCAGCAGTACGGGACTAGCAGGGGGGGAGCTGTTTTTT.

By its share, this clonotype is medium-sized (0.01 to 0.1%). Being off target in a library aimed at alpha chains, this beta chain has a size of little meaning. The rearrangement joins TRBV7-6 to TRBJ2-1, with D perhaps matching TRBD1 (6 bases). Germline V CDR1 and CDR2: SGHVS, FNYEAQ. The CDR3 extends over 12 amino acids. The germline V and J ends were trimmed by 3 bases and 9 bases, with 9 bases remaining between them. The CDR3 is CASSLQGSEQFF. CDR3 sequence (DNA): TGTGCCAGCAGCTTGCAGGGGAGTGAGCAGTTCTTC.

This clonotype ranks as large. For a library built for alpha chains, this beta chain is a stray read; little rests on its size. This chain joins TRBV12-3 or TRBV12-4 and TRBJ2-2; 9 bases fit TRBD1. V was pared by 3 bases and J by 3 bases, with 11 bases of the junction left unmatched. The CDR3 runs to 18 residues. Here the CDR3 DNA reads TGTGCCAGCAGTTTCATGACAGGGGGGCTAGACTACACCGGGGAGCTGTTTTTT. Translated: CASSFMTGGLDYTGELFF.

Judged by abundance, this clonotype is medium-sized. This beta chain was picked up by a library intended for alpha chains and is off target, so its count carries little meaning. CDR3 residues: CASSLGRIRNTEAFF. The CDR3 DNA reads as TGTGCCAGCAGCTTAGGCCGGATAAGGAACACTGAAGCTTTCTTT. The chain couples TRBV7-2 to TRBJ1-1; D unclear. Germline CDR1 reads SGHTA; CDR2 reads FQGNSA. CDR3 length: 15 amino acids. V shed 1 base and J shed 1 base, with 10 bases lying between them.

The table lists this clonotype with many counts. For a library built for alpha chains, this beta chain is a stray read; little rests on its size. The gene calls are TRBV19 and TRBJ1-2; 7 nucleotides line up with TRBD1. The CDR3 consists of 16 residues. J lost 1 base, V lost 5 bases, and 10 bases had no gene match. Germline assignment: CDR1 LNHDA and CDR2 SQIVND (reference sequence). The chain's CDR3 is CASSPTTGTINYGYTF. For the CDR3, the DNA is TGTGCCAGTAGTCCTACGACAGGGACCATTAACTATGGCTACACCTTC.

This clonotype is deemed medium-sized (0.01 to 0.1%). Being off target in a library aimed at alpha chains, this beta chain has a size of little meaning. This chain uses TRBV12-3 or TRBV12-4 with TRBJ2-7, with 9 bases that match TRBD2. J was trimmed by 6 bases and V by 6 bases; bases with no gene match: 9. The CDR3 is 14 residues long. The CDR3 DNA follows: TGTGCCAGCAGCCATAGCGGGAGAGGGGTCGAGCAGTACTTC. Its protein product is CASSHSGRGVEQYF.

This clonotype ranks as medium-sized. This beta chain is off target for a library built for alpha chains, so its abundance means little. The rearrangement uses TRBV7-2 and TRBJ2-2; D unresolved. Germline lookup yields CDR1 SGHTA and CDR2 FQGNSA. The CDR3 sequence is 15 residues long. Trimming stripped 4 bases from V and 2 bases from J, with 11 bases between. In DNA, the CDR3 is TGTGCCAGCAGCTGGAGAGGACCTAACACCGGGGAGCTGTTTTTT. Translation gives CASSWRGPNTGELFF.

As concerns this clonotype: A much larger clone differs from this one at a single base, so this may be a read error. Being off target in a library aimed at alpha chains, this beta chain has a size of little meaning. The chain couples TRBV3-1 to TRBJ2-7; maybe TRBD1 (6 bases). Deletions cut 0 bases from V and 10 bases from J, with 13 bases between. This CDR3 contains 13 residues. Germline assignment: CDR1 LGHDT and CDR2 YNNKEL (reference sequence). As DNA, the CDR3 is TGTGCCAGCAGCCAAGACGACAGGACTTCCCAGTACTTC. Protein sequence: CASSQDDRTSQYF.

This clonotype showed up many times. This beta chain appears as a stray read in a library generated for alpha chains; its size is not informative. In nucleotides, the CDR3 is TGTGCCAGCAGTTACGCGACAGGGGAAGAGACCCAGTACTTC. It codes for CASSYATGEETQYF. The V gene is TRBV6-5, the J gene TRBJ2-5, with 8 bases matching TRBD1. V dropped 2 bases and J dropped 3; count of bases not matched to a gene: 2. The CDR3 has 14 amino acids. Germline-derived CDR1 and CDR2 are MNHEY and SVGAGI.

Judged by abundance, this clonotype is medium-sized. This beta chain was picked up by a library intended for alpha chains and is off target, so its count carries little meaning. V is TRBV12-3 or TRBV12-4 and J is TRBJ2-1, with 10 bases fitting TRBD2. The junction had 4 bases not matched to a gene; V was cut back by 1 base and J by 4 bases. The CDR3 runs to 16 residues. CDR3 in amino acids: CASSLGLAGEYNEQFF. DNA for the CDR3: TGTGCCAGCAGTTTAGGGCTAGCGGGGGAATACAATGAGCAGTTCTTC.

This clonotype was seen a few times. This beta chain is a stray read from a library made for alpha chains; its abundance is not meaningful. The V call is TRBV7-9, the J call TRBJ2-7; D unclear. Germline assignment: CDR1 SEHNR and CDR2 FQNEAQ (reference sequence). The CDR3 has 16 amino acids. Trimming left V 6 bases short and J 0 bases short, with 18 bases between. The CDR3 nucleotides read TGTGCCAGCAGTAGCCCCCGCCGGCGAAGCTCCTACGAGCAGTACTTC. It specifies CASSSPRRRSSYEQYF.

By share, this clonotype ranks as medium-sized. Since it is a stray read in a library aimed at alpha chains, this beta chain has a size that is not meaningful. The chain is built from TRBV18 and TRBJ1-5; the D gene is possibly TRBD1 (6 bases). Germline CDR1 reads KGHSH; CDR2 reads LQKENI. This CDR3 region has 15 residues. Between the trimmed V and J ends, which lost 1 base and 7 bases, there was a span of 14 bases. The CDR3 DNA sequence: TGTGCCAGCTCACCACAAAGGGGGGGCGAGCAGCCCCAGCATTTT. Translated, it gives CASSPQRGGEQPQHF.

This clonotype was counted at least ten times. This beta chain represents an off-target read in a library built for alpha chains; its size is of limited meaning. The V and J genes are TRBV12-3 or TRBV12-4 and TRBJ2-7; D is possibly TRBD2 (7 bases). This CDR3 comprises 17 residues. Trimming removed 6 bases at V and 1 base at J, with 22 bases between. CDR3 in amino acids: CASSPEGGSGASYEQYF. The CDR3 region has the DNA TGTGCCAGCAGCCCAGAGGGGGGGTCGGGAGCTTCCTACGAGCAGTACTTC.

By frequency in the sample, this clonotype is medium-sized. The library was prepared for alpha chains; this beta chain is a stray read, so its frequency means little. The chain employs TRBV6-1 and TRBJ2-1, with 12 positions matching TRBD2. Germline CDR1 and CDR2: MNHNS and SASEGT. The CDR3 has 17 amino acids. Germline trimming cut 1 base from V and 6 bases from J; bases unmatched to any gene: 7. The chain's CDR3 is CASSEVLGLAGFNEQFF. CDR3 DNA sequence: TGTGCCAGCAGTGAAGTTCTGGGACTAGCGGGCTTCAATGAGCAGTTCTTC.

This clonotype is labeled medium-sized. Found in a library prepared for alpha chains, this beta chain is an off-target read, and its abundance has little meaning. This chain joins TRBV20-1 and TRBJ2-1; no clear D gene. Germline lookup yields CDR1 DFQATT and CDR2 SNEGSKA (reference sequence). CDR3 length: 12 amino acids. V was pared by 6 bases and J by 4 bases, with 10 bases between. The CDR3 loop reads CSAEEYYNEQFF. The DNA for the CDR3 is TGCAGTGCCGAGGAATATTACAATGAGCAGTTCTTC.